This T cell receptor (beta chain) derives from a study of blood T cell repertoires in COVID-19. The assay was immunoSEQ multiplex PCR, and TCRdb's table has in-frame clones only and misses some. This sample has roughly 320,000 clones; roughly 90% occur once, and the top ten carry about 4%. Participants were aged about 18 to 100 years from around 25 US areas. Germline V CDR1 and CDR2: SEHNR, FQNEAQ (reference sequence). CDR3 size: 15 residues. V was shortened by 2 bases and J by 0 bases, with 10 bases between the two germline ends. The TCR originated in a woman younger than 45 who had been exposed to COVID-19. The material sequenced was PBMCs or T cells enriched from blood (not recorded which). V usage is TRBV7-9 and J usage is TRBJ1-1; perhaps TRBD1 as D (5 bases). The CDR3 reads CASSLPRGVNTEAFF. The CDR3 region has the DNA TGTGCCAGCAGCTTACCCCGGGGGGTGAACACTGAAGCTTTCTTT.